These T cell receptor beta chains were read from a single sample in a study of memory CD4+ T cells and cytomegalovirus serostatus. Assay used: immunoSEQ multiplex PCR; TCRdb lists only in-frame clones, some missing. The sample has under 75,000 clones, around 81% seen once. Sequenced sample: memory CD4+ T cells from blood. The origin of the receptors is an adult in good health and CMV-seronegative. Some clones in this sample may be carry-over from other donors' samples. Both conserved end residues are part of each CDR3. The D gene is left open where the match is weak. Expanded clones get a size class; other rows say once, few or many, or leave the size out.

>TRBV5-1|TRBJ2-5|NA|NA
TGCGCCAGCAGCTTGGCAAGGGGAGTAGTAGGGGAGACCCAGTACTTC
CASSLARGVVGETQYF
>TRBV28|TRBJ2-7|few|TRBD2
TGTGCCAGCAGTTTATCGGCGGGAGCCGCAGGCTACGAGCAGTACTTC
CASSLSAGAAGYEQYF
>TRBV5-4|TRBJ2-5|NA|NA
TGTGCCAGCAGCTCCCGGAGGGGGGGAGAGACCCAGTACTTC
CASSSRRGGETQYF
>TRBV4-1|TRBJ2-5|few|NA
TGCGCCAGCAGCCAGGCACAGGGAGGGGAGACCCAGTACTTC
CASSQAQGGETQYF
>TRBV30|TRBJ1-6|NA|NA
TGTGCCTGGAGTACCCTTGGGGGCAGGAATTCACCCCTCCACTTT
CAWSTLGGRNSPLHF
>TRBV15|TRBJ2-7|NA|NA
TGTGCCACCAGCAGAGATTTTAGCCCCGCGGCCGAGCAGTACTTC
CATSRDFSPAAEQYF
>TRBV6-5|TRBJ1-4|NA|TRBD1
TGTGCCAGCAGTTCGGGACAGGGGGGTGAAAAACTGTTTTTT
CASSSGQGGEKLFF
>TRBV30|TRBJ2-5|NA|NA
TGTGCCATACAGCCTGGAGAGACCCAGTACTTC
CAIQPGETQYF
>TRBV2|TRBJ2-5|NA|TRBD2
TGTGCCAGCAGTGAACTAGCGGGAGCTCGGGGAGAGACCCAGTACTTC
CASSELAGARGETQYF
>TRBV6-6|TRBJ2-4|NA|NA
TGTGCCAGCAGTAACCGGGACCCCGGAGACATTCAGTACTTC
CASSNRDPGDIQYF
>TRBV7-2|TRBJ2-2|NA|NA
TGTGCCAGCAGCTTCGAGTACACCGGGGAGCTGTTTTTT
CASSFEYTGELFF
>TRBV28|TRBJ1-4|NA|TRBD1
TGTGCCAGCAGGTACAGGGGCGGCACTAATGAAAAACTGTTTTTT
CASRYRGGTNEKLFF
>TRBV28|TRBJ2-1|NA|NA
TGTGCCAGCAGTAGGGGTGTCAATGAGCAGTTCTTC
CASSRGVNEQFF
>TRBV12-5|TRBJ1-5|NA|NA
TGTGCTAGTGGTTTGCATAGGGGTGACAATCAGCCCCAGCATTTT
CASGLHRGDNQPQHF
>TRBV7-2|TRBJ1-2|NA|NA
TGTGCCAGCAGCTCCCTTAGCAGATATGGCTACACCTTC
CASSSLSRYGYTF
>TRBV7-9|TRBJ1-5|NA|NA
TGTGCCAGCAGCGCTGACAGTTATAGCAATCAGCCCCAGCATTTT
CASSADSYSNQPQHF
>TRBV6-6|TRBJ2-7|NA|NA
TGTGCCAGCAGTCGGGACCACTCCTACGAGCAGTACTTC
CASSRDHSYEQYF
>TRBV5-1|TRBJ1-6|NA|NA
TGCGCCAGCAGCTTGGATTTTAATTCACCCCTCCACTTT
CASSLDFNSPLHF
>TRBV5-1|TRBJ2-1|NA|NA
TGCGCCAGCAGCTTGGGATCAGCAGCTAACAATGAGCAGTTCTTC
CASSLGSAANNEQFF
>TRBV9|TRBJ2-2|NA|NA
TGTGCCAGCAGCGTAGAGGGAACAGGTGCCGGGGAGCTGTTTTTT
CASSVEGTGAGELFF
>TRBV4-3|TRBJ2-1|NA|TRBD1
TGCGCCAGCAGCCCTGGGACCGACAGGGGCAATGAGCAGTTCTTC
CASSPGTDRGNEQFF
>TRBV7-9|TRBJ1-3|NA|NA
TGTGCCAGCAGCTTGGGTTCAAAGGGGTCAGATGGAAACACCATATATTTT
CASSLGSKGSDGNTIYF
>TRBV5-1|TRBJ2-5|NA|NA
TGCGCCAGCAGAGCCCTAGGCCTCTTCCAAGAGACCCAGTACTTC
CASRALGLFQETQYF
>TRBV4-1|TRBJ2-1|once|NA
TGCGCCAGCAGCTTGTGGGCGGGTCAGCAGTTCTTC
CASSLWAGQQFF
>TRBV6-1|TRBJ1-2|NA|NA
TGTGCCAGCAGTGAGACGACAGCGTTCTATGGCTACACCTTC
CASSETTAFYGYTF
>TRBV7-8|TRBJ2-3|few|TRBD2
TGTGCCAGCAGCTTAGCGTTAGCGGGACTAGCGGGGGGGATGGCAGATACGCAGTATTTT
CASSLALAGLAGGMADTQYF
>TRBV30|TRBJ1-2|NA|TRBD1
TGTGCCTGTGACAGGGGACTTAACCATGGCTACACCTTC
CACDRGLNHGYTF
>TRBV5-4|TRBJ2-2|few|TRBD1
TGTGCCAGCAGCTTGGTGGCACAGGGGAGCACCGGGGAGCTGTTTTTT
CASSLVAQGSTGELFF
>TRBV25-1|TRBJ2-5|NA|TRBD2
TGTGCCAGCAGTGAAAGGCGGCTAGCGGGGCAAGAGACCCAGTACTTC
CASSERRLAGQETQYF
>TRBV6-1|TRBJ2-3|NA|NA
TGTGCCAGCAGTGAAGTCCCCGGGACTGGTACGCAGTATTTT
CASSEVPGTGTQYF
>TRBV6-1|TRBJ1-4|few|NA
TGTGCCAGCAGTGGCCACAGGGTAGCACTGTTTTTT
CASSGHRVALFF
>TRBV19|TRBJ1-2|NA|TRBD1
TGTGCCAGTAGGAGGACAGGGGAGGCCTATGGCTACACCTTC
CASRRTGEAYGYTF
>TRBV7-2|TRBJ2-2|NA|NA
TGTGCCAGCAGCATAGGACTCAACACCGGGGAGCTGTTTTTT
CASSIGLNTGELFF
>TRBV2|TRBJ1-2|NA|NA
TGTGCCAGCAGGTTAGGGGACGGCTACACCTTC
CASRLGDGYTF
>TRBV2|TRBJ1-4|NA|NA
TGTGCCAGCAGTTACGGCAGAGATGAAAAACTGTTTTTT
CASSYGRDEKLFF
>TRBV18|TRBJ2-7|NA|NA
TGTGCCAGCTCGGTGACAGGTCCTATTCCCTACGAGCAGTACTTC
CASSVTGPIPYEQYF
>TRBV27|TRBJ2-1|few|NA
TGTGCCAGCAGTCCGTTGAAGGGAAGCAATGAGCAGTTCTTC
CASSPLKGSNEQFF
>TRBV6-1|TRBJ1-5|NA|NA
TGTGCCAGCAGTGAAGGGTTGTCGGCAGATAGCAATCAGCCCCAGCATTTT
CASSEGLSADSNQPQHF
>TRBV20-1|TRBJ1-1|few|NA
TGCAGTGCTAACCGGGACTCATTT
CSANRDSF
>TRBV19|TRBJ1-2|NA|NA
TGTGCCAGTTCCCCCGGGGCCTATGGCTACACCTTC
CASSPGAYGYTF
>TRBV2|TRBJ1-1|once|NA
TGTGCCAGCAGAGCACAGGAATTCGTCCTCACTGAAGCTTTCTTT
CASRAQEFVLTEAFF
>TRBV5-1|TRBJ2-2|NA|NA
TGCGCCAGCAGCTTGCAGGGTTCTCGCGGGGAGCTGTTTTTT
CASSLQGSRGELFF
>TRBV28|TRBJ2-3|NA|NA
TGTGCCAGCAGTTTGTCTTACGGCACAGATACGCAGTATTTT
CASSLSYGTDTQYF
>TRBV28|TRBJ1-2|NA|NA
TGTGCCAGCAAACTGGGGGGATGGTATGGCTACACCTTC
CASKLGGWYGYTF
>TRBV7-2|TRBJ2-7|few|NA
TGTGCCAGCAGCTTATCGGGCTACGAGCAGTACTTC
CASSLSGYEQYF
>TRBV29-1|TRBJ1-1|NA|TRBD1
TGCAGCGTAAGAAAGACAGGGGGACTGACTGAAGCTTTCTTT
CSVRKTGGLTEAFF
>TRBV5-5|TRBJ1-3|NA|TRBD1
TGTGCCAGCAGCGGCATGACAGGGGGAGGTGGAAACACCATATATTTT
CASSGMTGGGGNTIYF
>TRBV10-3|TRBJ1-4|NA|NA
TGTGCCATCAGTGTAAAGGGAGGGGGGGAAAAACTGTTTTTT
CAISVKGGGEKLFF
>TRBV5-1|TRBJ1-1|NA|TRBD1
TGCGCCAGCAGCGTAGGGACAGTAAACACTGAAGCTTTCTTT
CASSVGTVNTEAFF
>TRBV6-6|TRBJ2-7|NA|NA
TGTGCCAGCAGTCACCTCTACGAGCAGTACTTC
CASSHLYEQYF
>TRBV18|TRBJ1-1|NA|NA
TGTGCCAGCTCACCAAATTTCGGGGCGAACACTGAAGCTTTCTTT
CASSPNFGANTEAFF
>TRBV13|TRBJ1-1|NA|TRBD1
TGTGCCAGCAGCTTAGGGGGACAGGGGTTGAACACTGAAGCTTTCTTT
CASSLGGQGLNTEAFF
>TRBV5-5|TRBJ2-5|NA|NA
TGTGCCAGCAGCTTCTCTAGCTCAGAGACCCAGTACTTC
CASSFSSSETQYF
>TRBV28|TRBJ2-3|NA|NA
TGTGCCAGCAGTGGCCGTTCGGGGGCGAGCACAGATACGCAGTATTTT
CASSGRSGASTDTQYF
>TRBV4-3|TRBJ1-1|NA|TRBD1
TGCGCCAGCAGTATGGGACAGGGAAGGACTGAAGCTTTCTTT
CASSMGQGRTEAFF
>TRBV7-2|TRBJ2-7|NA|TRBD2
TGTGCCAGCCACCTAGCGGGAGCCTCCGAGCAGTACTTC
CASHLAGASEQYF
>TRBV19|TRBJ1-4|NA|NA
TGTGCCAGCAGTGGGTCACTGAATGAAAAACTGTTTTTT
CASSGSLNEKLFF
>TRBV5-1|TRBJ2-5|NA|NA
TGCGCCAGCAGCTTGGGGGTAGCGGTACAAGAGACCCAGTACTTC
CASSLGVAVQETQYF
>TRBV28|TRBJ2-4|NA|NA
TGTGCCAGCTCACCAGGGGGACTTATTATAGCCAAAAACATTCAGTACTTC
CASSPGGLIIAKNIQYF
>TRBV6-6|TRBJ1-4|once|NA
TGTGCCAGCAGCGACGGGGACACGTGGAATGAAAAACTGTTTTTT
CASSDGDTWNEKLFF